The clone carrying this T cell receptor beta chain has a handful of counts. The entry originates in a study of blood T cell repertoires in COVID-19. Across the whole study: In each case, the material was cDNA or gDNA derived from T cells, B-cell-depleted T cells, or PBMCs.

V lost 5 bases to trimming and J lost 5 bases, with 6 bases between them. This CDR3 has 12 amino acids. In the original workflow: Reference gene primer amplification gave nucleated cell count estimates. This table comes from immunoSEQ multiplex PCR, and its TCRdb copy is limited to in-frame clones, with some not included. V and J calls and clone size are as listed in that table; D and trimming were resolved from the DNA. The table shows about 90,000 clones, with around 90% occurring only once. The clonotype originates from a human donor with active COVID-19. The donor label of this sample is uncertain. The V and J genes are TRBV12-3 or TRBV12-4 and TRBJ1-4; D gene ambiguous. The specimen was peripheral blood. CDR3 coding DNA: TGTGCCAGCAGTCCCTCCAATGAAAAACTGTTTTTT. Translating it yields CASSPSNEKLFF.